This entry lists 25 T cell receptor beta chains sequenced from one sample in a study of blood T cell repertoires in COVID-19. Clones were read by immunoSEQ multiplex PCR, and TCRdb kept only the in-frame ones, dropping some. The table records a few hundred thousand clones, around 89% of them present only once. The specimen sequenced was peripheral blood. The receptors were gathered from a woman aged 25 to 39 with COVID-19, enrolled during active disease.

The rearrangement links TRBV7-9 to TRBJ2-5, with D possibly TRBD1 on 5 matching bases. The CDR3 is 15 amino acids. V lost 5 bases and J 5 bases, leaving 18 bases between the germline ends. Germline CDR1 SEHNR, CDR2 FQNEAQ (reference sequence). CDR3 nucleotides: TGTGCCAGCAGCCCTCCAGGGAAACGCTACGAGACCCAGTACTTC. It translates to CASSPPGKRYETQYF.

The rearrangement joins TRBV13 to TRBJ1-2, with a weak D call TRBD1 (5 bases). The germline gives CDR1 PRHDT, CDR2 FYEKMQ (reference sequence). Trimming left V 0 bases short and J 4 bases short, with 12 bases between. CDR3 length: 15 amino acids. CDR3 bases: TGTGCCAGCAGCTTAGGCGCGGGGCTTGGCTATGGCTACACCTTC. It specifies CASSLGAGLGYGYTF.

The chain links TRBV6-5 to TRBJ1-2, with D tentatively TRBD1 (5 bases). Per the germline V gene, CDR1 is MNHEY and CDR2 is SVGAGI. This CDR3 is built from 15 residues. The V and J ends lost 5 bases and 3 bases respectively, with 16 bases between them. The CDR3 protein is CASSKEGRGYYGYTF. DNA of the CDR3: TGTGCCAGCAGTAAGGAGGGGAGAGGGTACTATGGCTACACCTTC.

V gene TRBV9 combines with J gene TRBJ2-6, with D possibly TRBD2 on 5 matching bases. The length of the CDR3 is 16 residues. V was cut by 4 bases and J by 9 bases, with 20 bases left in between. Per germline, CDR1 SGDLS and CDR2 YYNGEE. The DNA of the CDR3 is TGTGCCAGCAGCCCCCGGGGTACCCCAGATGGCAACGTCCTGACTTTC. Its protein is CASSPRGTPDGNVLTF.

DNA for the CDR3: TGTGCCAGCAGCCTTAGGAGCGGGAGTTCCACCTACAATGAGCAGTTCTTC. It yields the protein CASSLRSGSSTYNEQFF. The chain couples TRBV7-2 to TRBJ2-1, with 8 bases lining up with TRBD2. The CDR3 loop spans 17 amino acids. Trimming cost V 5 bases and J 2 bases; bases outside gene matches: 11. Per the germline V gene, CDR1 is SGHTA and CDR2 is FQGNSA.

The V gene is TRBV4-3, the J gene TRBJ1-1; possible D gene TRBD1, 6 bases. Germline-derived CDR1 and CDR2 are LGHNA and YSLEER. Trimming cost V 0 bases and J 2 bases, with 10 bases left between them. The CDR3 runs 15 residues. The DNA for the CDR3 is TGCGCCAGCAGCCAAGAAGGACAGCTAAACACTGAAGCTTTCTTT. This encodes CASSQEGQLNTEAFF.

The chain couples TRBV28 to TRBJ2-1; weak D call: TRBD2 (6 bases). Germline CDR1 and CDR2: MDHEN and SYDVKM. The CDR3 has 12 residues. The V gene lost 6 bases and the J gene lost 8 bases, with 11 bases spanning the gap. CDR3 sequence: CASRPGGDEQFF. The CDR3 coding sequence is TGTGCCAGCAGGCCCGGAGGGGATGAGCAGTTCTTC. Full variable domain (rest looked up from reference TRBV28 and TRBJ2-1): DVKVTQSSRYLVKRTGEKVFLECVQDMDHENMFWYRQDPGLGLRLIYFSYDVKMKEKGDIPEGYSVSREKKERFSLILESASTNQTSMYLCASRPGGDEQFFGPGTRLTVL.

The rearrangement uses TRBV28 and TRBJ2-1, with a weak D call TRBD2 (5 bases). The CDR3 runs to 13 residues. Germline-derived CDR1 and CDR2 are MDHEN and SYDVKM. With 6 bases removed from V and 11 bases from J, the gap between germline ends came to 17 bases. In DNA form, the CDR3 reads TGTGCCAGCAGCCGCGCCCGGCTAGCCAAGCAGTTCTTC. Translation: CASSRARLAKQFF. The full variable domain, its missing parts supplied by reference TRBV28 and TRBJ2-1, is DVKVTQSSRYLVKRTGEKVFLECVQDMDHENMFWYRQDPGLGLRLIYFSYDVKMKEKGDIPEGYSVSREKKERFSLILESASTNQTSMYLCASSRARLAKQFFGPGTRLTVL.

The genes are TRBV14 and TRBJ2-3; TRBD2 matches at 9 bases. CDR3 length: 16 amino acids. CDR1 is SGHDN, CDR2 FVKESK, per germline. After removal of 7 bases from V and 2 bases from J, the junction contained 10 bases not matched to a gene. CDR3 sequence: CASNREGLAYTDTQYF. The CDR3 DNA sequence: TGTGCCAGCAACAGGGAGGGACTAGCCTACACAGATACGCAGTATTTT.

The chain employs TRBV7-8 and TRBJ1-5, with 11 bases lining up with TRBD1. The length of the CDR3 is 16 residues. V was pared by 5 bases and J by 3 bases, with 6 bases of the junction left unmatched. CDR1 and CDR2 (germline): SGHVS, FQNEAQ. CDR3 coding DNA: TGTGCCAGCAGCCCCCGGGACAGGGGGACCAATCAGCCCCAGCATTTT. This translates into CASSPRDRGTNQPQHF.

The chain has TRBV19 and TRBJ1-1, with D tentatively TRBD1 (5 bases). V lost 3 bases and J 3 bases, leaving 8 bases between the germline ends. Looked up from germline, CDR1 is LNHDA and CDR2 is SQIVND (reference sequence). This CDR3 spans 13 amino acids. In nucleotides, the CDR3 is TGTGCCAGTAGTATGGGGGGATACACTGAAGCTTTCTTT. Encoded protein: CASSMGGYTEAFF.

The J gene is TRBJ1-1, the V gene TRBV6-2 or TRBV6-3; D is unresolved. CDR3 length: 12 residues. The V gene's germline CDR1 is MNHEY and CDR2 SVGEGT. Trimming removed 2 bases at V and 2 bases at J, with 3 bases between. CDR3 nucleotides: TGTGCCAGCAGTTACGTAAACACTGAAGCTTTCTTT. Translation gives CASSYVNTEAFF.

The DNA for the CDR3 is TGTGCCAGCCGAGGACAAGACGACTATGGCTACACCTTC. Protein: CASRGQDDYGYTF. J is TRBJ1-2 and V is TRBV2, with D possibly being TRBD1 (5 bases). The V and J ends lost 8 bases and 3 bases respectively, with 13 bases between them. Germline CDR1 and CDR2: SNHLY and FYNNEI. This CDR3 has 13 residues.

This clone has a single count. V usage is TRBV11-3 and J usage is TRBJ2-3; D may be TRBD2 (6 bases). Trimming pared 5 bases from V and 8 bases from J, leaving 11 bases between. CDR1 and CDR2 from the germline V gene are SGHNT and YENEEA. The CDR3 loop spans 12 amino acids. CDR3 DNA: TGTGCCAGCAGCCCCTCGGAGGGTACGCAGTATTTT. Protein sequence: CASSPSEGTQYF.

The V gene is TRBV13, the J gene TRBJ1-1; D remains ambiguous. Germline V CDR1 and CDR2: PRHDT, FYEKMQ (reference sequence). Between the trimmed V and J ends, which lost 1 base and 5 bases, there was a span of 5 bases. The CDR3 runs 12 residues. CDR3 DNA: TGTGCCAGCAGCTTAGCTGTGACTGAAGCTTTCTTT. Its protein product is CASSLAVTEAFF. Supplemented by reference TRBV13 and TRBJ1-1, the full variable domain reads AAGVIQSPRHLIKEKRETATLKCYPIPRHDTVYWYQQGPGQDPQFLISFYEKMQSDKGSIPDRFSAQQFSDYHSELNMSSLELGDSALYFCASSLAVTEAFFGQGTRLTVV.

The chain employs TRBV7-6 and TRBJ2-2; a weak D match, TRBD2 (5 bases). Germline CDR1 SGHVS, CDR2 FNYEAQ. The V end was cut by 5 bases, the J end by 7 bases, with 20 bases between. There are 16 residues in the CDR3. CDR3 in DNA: TGTGCCAGCAGCCACCAACCCGCCGCGGAGGTCGGGGAGCTGTTTTTT. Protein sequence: CASSHQPAAEVGELFF.

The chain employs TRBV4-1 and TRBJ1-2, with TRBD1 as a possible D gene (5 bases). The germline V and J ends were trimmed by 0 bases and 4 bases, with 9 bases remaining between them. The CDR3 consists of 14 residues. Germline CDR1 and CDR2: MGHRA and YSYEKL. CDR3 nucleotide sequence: TGCGCCAGCAGCCAAGAAGGGGAGGCCTATGGCTACACCTTC. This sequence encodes CASSQEGEAYGYTF.

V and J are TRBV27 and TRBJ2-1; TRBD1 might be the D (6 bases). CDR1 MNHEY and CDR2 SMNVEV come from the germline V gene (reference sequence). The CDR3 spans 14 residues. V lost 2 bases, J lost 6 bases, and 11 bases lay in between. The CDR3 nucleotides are TGTGCCAGCAGTTTAGACAGGAGAGGCAATGAGCAGTTCTTC. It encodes CASSLDRRGNEQFF.

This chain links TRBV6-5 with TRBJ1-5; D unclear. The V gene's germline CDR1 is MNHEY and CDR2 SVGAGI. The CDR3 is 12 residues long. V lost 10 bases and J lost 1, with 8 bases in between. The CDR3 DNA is TGTGCCAAAAGAGGGAGCAATCAGCCCCAGCATTTT. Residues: CAKRGSNQPQHF.

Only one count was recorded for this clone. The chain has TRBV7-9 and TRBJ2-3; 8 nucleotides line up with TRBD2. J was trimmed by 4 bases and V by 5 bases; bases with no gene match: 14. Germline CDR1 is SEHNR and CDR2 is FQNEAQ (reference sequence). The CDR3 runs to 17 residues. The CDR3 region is CASSVRKRGTGADTQYF. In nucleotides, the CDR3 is TGTGCCAGCAGCGTAAGGAAGCGGGGGACGGGGGCAGATACGCAGTATTTT.

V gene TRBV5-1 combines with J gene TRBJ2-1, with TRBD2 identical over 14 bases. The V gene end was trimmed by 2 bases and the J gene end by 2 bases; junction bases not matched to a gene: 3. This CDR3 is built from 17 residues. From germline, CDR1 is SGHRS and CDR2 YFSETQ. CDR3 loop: CASSFGTSGSPYNEQFF. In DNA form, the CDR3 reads TGCGCCAGCAGCTTCGGGACTAGCGGGAGCCCCTACAATGAGCAGTTCTTC. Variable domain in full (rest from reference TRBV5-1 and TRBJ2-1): KAGVTQTPRYLIKTRGQQVTLSCSPISGHRSVSWYQQTPGQGLQFLFEYFSETQRNKGNFPGRFSGRQFSNSRSEMNVSTLELGDSALYLCASSFGTSGSPYNEQFFGPGTRLTVL.

The CDR3 DNA reads as TGTGCCAGCAGCTTTAACAGGGGTGGCGATGAGCAGTTCTTC. Its translation: CASSFNRGGDEQFF. The chain carries TRBV7-2 and TRBJ2-1; the match to TRBD1 covers 7 bases. The CDR3 consists of 14 residues. The V and J ends lost 3 bases and 8 bases, in that order; junction bases with no gene match: 7. Germline V gives CDR1 SGHTA, CDR2 FQGNSA.

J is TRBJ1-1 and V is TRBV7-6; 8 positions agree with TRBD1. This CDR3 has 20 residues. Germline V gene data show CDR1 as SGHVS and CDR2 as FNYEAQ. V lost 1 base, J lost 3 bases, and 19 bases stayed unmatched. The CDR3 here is CASSLDFGQGTPPGDTEAFF. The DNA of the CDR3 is TGTGCCAGCAGCTTAGATTTTGGACAGGGAACTCCCCCTGGGGACACTGAAGCTTTCTTT.

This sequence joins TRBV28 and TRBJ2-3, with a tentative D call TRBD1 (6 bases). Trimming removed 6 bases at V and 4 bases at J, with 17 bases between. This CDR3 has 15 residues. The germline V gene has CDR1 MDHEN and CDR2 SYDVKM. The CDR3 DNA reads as TGTGCCAGCAGGGGCCACAGGGTCGGACCAGATACGCAGTATTTT. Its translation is CASRGHRVGPDTQYF.

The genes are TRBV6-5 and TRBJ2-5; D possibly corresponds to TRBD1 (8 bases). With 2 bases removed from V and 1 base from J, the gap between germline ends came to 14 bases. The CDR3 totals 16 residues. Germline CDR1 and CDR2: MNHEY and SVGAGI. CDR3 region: CASSYGQGLLQETQYF. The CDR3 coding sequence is TGTGCCAGCAGTTACGGACAGGGACTACTCCAAGAGACCCAGTACTTC.